These T cell receptor beta chains were read from a single sample in a study of memory CD8 T cells in hepatitis C reinfection. Method: immunoSEQ multiplex PCR; TCRdb's copy keeps in-frame clones and lacks some. The sample lists approximately 51,000 clones, roughly 86% occurring once. Sequencing was carried out using naive CD8+ T cells sorted from blood. The receptors here all came from a man aged 18 to 29 with hepatitis C virus infection. CDR3s include the opening cysteine and the closing phenylalanine or tryptophan. Fields, in order: clone size, D gene, J gene, V gene, CDR3 DNA, CDR3 protein. The D gene is left open where the match is weak. Expanded clones are given a class, and other clones once, few, many or no size at all.

size: few; D: NA; J: TRBJ1-4; V: TRBV6-5; DNA: TGTGCCACTAAGGGGTCAGTCGCAACTAATGAAAAACTGTTTTTT; CDR3: CATKGSVATNEKLFF
size: NA; D: NA; J: TRBJ2-7; V: TRBV29-1; DNA: TGCAGCGTTGAAGATGTGGCAGACGAGCAGTACTTC; CDR3: CSVEDVADEQYF
size: NA; D: NA; J: TRBJ1-1; V: TRBV6-5; DNA: TGTGCCAGCAGTTGGACAGAGAACACTGAAGCTTTCTTT; CDR3: CASSWTENTEAFF
size: NA; D: NA; J: TRBJ2-2; V: TRBV4-2; DNA: TGTGCCAGCAGCCAAGATGGAGGCGGGGAGCTGTTTTTT; CDR3: CASSQDGGGELFF
size: NA; D: TRBD1; J: TRBJ1-5; V: TRBV19; DNA: TGTGCCAGTAGTATCGAGGGGGCCAGCAATCAGCCCCAGCATTTT; CDR3: CASSIEGASNQPQHF
size: NA; D: TRBD1; J: TRBJ1-5; V: TRBV6-5; DNA: TGTGCCAGCAGTCAGGGGGCTAGCAATCAGCCCCAGCATTTT; CDR3: CASSQGASNQPQHF
size: NA; D: TRBD2; J: TRBJ2-7; V: TRBV2; DNA: TGTGCCAGCACCCTAGCGGGATCCTACGAGCAGTACTTC; CDR3: CASTLAGSYEQYF
size: NA; D: TRBD1; J: TRBJ2-1; V: TRBV19; DNA: TGTGCCAGTAGTTTACACCCGGACAGGGGGTCTCGGGAGCAGTTCTTC; CDR3: CASSLHPDRGSREQFF
size: NA; D: TRBD1; J: TRBJ1-4; V: TRBV19; DNA: TGTGCCAGCGAAGGACAGGGGTTTTGGACTAATGAAAAACTGTTTTTT; CDR3: CASEGQGFWTNEKLFF
size: NA; D: TRBD1; J: TRBJ2-1; V: TRBV29-1; DNA: TGCAGCGTTGGGGATCAGGGGGCCTTGGATGAGCAGTTCTTC; CDR3: CSVGDQGALDEQFF
size: NA; D: TRBD1; J: TRBJ2-5; V: TRBV19; DNA: TGTGCCAGTAGTATAGGCCCAGGGGGCGGGGAGACCCAGTACTTC; CDR3: CASSIGPGGGETQYF
size: NA; D: NA; J: TRBJ2-1; V: TRBV11-2; DNA: TGTGCCAGCAGCTCTACGACCGGGGACAATGAGCAGTTCTTC; CDR3: CASSSTTGDNEQFF